The T cell receptor beta chain under discussion was sequenced for a study of blood T cell repertoires in COVID-19. Study as a whole: Acute and convalescent COVID-19 specimens originated in the United States, Italy and Spain. T cells, B-cell-depleted T cells, or PBMCs provided the cDNA or gDNA that served as material.

Germline CDR1 and CDR2: WNHNN and SYGVQD (reference sequence). The CDR3 is 14 amino acids. Trimming pared 3 bases from V and 0 bases from J, leaving 6 bases between. In the original processing: Counts of nucleated cells, estimated from reference gene primer amplification, were obtained. The data were produced by immunoSEQ multiplex PCR, yet TCRdb's version contains in-frame clones alone and is incomplete. Clone size and the V and J calls come from that table; the DNA yielded D and trimming. The data contain over 200,000 clones, 90% to 95% of them singletons. This clonotype was sampled from a man aged 25-45 years with acute or convalescent COVID-19. This rearrangement joins TRBV10-1 to TRBJ2-4; unclear D gene. The sequenced sample consisted of peripheral blood. As DNA, the CDR3 is TGCGCCAGCAGTGATGGGCCAGCCAAAAACATTCAGTACTTC. This sequence encodes CASSDGPAKNIQYF.